One and the same sample provided the 17 T cell receptor beta chains below, sequenced in a study of blood T cell repertoires in COVID-19. The method was immunoSEQ multiplex PCR; TCRdb's version includes in-frame clones alone and lacks a portion of them. The data hold some 23,000 clones, with approximately 90% observed a single time. The specimen sequenced was peripheral blood. The receptors come from a human donor in a cohort sampled during active COVID-19.

This clone was observed a single time. V is TRBV7-9 and J is TRBJ2-2, with unresolved D. The CDR3 spans 13 residues. Germline CDR1 is SEHNR and CDR2 is FQNEAQ (reference sequence). V was clipped by 0 bases and J by 5 bases, with 4 bases between them. The CDR3 DNA reads TGTGCCAGCAGCTTAGCACAGACCGGGGAGCTGTTTTTT. Protein sequence: CASSLAQTGELFF. The full variable domain, completed using reference TRBV7-9 and TRBJ2-2, is DTGVSQNPRHKITKRGQNVTFRCDPISEHNRLYWYRQTLGQGPEFLTYFQNEAQLEKSRLLSDRFSAERPKGSFSTLEIQRTEQGDSAMYLCASSLAQTGELFFGEGSRLTVL.

The chain combines TRBV19 with TRBJ1-1, with TRBD1 matching over 8 bases. Germline V gene sequence: CDR1 LNHDA, CDR2 SQIVND (reference sequence). CDR3 size: 17 residues. V trimming: 4 bases; J trimming: 4 bases; junction bases outside the gene matches: 14. In nucleotides, the CDR3 is TGTGCCAGTAGTAGGAATCAGGGGGCCGTCGCCAGCACTGAAGCTTTCTTT. This gives the protein CASSRNQGAVASTEAFF.

This clone was seen once. This rearrangement joins TRBV7-9 to TRBJ1-4; 8 bases fit TRBD1. Losses at the gene ends were 5 bases for V and 4 bases for J; bases not matched to a gene: 9. This CDR3 contains 16 residues. Germline CDR1 reads SEHNR; CDR2 reads FQNEAQ (reference sequence). CDR3 in amino acids: CASSPGRGRYNEKLFF. CDR3 nucleotides: TGTGCCAGCAGCCCCGGCAGGGGGCGATATAATGAAAAACTGTTTTTT.

The chain carries TRBV20-1 and TRBJ1-4; D call uncertain. This CDR3 comprises 14 residues. With 3 bases removed from V and 4 bases from J, the gap between germline ends came to 12 bases. Germline V CDR1 and CDR2: DFQATT, SNEGSKA (reference sequence). CDR3 nucleotides: TGCAGTGCTAGTTCGGGGATTTATAATGAAAAACTGTTTTTT. Translated: CSASSGIYNEKLFF.

The chain carries TRBV5-1 and TRBJ1-1; 10 nucleotides agree with TRBD1. J was trimmed by 3 bases and V by 2 bases; bases with no gene match: 1. This CDR3 is 14 amino acids long. CDR1 and CDR2 (germline): SGHRS, YFSETQ. The DNA of the CDR3 is TGCGCCAGCAGCTTAGGGACAGGGGACACTGAAGCTTTCTTT. Amino acids: CASSLGTGDTEAFF.

The genes are TRBV6-6 and TRBJ2-7, with TRBD1 matching over 7 bases. Germline CDR1 MNHNY, CDR2 SVGAGI (reference sequence). The CDR3 length is 12 residues. Trimming removed 5 bases from V and 2 bases from J; junction bases left unmatched: 0. The CDR3 DNA reads as TGTGCCAGCAGTGGGACAGCCTACGAGCAGTACTTC. It specifies CASSGTAYEQYF.

CDR3: CASQRGVVNTGELFF. CDR3 sequence (DNA): TGTGCCTCCCAACGCGGGGTGGTGAACACCGGGGAGCTGTTTTTT. This rearrangement joins TRBV30 to TRBJ2-2, with a weak D call TRBD2 (6 bases). Germline lookup yields CDR1 GTSNPN and CDR2 SVGIG (reference sequence). This CDR3 has 15 residues. V was clipped by 7 bases and J by 1 base, with 16 bases between them.

The chain combines TRBV25-1 with TRBJ2-7, with a tentative D call TRBD1 (6 bases). CDR3 length equals 13 residues. The V gene lost 8 bases and the J gene lost 2 bases, with 13 bases spanning the gap. Germline values: CDR1 MGHDK, CDR2 SYGVNS. Here the CDR3 DNA reads TGTGCCAGCGGAGACAGGATTACCTACGAGCAGTACTTC. Protein product: CASGDRITYEQYF.

The V gene is TRBV4-3, the J gene TRBJ2-7, with D unresolved. The CDR3 has 14 residues. CDR1 is LGHNA, CDR2 YSLEER, per germline. V was pared by 0 bases and J by 3 bases, with 9 bases between. The CDR3 DNA follows: TGCGCCAGCAGCCAAGATCATCACAGCTACGAGCAGTACTTC. It encodes CASSQDHHSYEQYF.

The chain uses TRBV6-1 and TRBJ2-5; 9 bases match TRBD2. Germline V gives CDR1 MNHNS, CDR2 SASEGT. V lost 3 bases to trimming and J lost 6 bases; unmatched junction nucleotides: 11. CDR3 length: 16 amino acids. CDR3 sequence: CASSESASGVVQTQYF. The DNA for the CDR3 is TGTGCCAGCAGTGAGTCGGCTAGCGGGGTCGTCCAGACCCAGTACTTC.

This chain connects TRBV6-2 or TRBV6-3 to TRBJ2-7; 9 bases align to TRBD1. The ends lost 3 bases at V and 12 bases at J; junction bases unmatched: 9. This CDR3 has 13 residues. Germline V gene data show CDR1 as MNHEY and CDR2 as SVGEGT. CDR3 sequence: CASSYERRGQGYF. The CDR3, as DNA: TGTGCCAGCAGTTATGAGAGGCGGGGACAGGGGTACTTC.

V is TRBV5-1 and J is TRBJ2-5, with D possibly matching TRBD1 (8 bases). Per the germline V gene, CDR1 is SGHRS and CDR2 is YFSETQ. CDR3 size: 15 residues. The germline V and J ends were trimmed by 1 base and 2 bases, with 12 bases remaining between them. The CDR3 here is CASSLTGGGQETQYF. Here the CDR3 DNA reads TGCGCCAGCAGCTTGACAGGGGGGGGTCAAGAGACCCAGTACTTC.

This clone was counted between two and nine times. The rearrangement links TRBV11-2 to TRBJ2-1; 10 nucleotides match TRBD2. From germline, CDR1 is SGHAT and CDR2 FQNNGV. The CDR3 runs 15 residues. After removal of 5 bases from V and 2 bases from J, the junction contained 3 bases not matched to a gene. CDR3 amino acids: CASSPLAGTYNEQFF. The CDR3 nucleotides are TGTGCCAGCAGCCCACTAGCGGGAACCTACAATGAGCAGTTCTTC.

The chain recombines TRBV27 with TRBJ2-7; D is possibly TRBD1 (5 bases). The ends were cut back, 5 bases at V and 1 base at J, with 9 bases in the middle. The CDR3 has 13 amino acids. In germline, CDR1 is MNHEY, CDR2 SMNVEV (reference sequence). The CDR3 DNA sequence: TGTGCCAGCAGTCCTAGGGGTTCCTACGAGCAGTACTTC. This encodes CASSPRGSYEQYF.

This clone was detected once. The chain recombines TRBV6-2 or TRBV6-3 with TRBJ1-1; TRBD1 aligns across 8 bases. Germline V CDR1 and CDR2: MNHEY, SVGEGT. The CDR3 extends over 14 amino acids. V trimming: 0 bases; J trimming: 5 bases; junction bases outside the gene matches: 2. The CDR3 sequence is CASSYSQGGTEAFF. The CDR3, as DNA: TGTGCCAGCAGTTACTCACAGGGGGGTACTGAAGCTTTCTTT.

J is TRBJ2-5 and V is TRBV15, with TRBD1 matching 11 bases. Germline lookup yields CDR1 LNHNV and CDR2 YYDKDF (reference sequence). Germline trimming cut 3 bases from V and 3 bases from J; bases unmatched to any gene: 3. CDR3 length: 15 amino acids. In DNA form, the CDR3 reads TGTGCCACCAGCAGTCGGGACAGGGGGAAAGAGACCCAGTACTTC. Its translation: CATSSRDRGKETQYF.

The V and J genes are TRBV10-3 and TRBJ2-7, with TRBD1 matching over 7 bases. This CDR3 spans 15 amino acids. Germline V gene data show CDR1 as ENHRY and CDR2 as SYGVKD. Unmatched junction bases numbered 9, after V lost 4 bases and J lost 3 bases. The CDR3 is CAISGSTGKNYEQYF. DNA for the CDR3: TGTGCCATCAGTGGTTCGACAGGGAAGAACTACGAGCAGTACTTC.